This TCR beta chain was identified during a study of human thymus T cells. TCRdb keeps only in-frame clones here, not all; method: immunoSEQ multiplex PCR. The sample comprises 57,000 or so clones, around 94% of which are singletons, and roughly 5.6% rests with the top ten. The germline V gene encodes CDR1 LNHNV and CDR2 YYDKDF (reference sequence). The CDR3 is made up of 14 amino acids. V was pared by 8 bases and J by 0 bases, with 13 bases between. All available leukocytes, rather than a set cell count, yielded the blood DNA. The J gene is TRBJ1-1, the V gene TRBV15, with D unclear. The sequenced sample consisted of blood. The receptor was derived from a boy under three years old with a congenital heart defect but otherwise immunologically healthy. In nucleotides, the CDR3 is TGTGCCACCCTGCCCGACCTCCTGAACACTGAAGCTTTCTTT. Encoded protein: CATLPDLLNTEAFF.